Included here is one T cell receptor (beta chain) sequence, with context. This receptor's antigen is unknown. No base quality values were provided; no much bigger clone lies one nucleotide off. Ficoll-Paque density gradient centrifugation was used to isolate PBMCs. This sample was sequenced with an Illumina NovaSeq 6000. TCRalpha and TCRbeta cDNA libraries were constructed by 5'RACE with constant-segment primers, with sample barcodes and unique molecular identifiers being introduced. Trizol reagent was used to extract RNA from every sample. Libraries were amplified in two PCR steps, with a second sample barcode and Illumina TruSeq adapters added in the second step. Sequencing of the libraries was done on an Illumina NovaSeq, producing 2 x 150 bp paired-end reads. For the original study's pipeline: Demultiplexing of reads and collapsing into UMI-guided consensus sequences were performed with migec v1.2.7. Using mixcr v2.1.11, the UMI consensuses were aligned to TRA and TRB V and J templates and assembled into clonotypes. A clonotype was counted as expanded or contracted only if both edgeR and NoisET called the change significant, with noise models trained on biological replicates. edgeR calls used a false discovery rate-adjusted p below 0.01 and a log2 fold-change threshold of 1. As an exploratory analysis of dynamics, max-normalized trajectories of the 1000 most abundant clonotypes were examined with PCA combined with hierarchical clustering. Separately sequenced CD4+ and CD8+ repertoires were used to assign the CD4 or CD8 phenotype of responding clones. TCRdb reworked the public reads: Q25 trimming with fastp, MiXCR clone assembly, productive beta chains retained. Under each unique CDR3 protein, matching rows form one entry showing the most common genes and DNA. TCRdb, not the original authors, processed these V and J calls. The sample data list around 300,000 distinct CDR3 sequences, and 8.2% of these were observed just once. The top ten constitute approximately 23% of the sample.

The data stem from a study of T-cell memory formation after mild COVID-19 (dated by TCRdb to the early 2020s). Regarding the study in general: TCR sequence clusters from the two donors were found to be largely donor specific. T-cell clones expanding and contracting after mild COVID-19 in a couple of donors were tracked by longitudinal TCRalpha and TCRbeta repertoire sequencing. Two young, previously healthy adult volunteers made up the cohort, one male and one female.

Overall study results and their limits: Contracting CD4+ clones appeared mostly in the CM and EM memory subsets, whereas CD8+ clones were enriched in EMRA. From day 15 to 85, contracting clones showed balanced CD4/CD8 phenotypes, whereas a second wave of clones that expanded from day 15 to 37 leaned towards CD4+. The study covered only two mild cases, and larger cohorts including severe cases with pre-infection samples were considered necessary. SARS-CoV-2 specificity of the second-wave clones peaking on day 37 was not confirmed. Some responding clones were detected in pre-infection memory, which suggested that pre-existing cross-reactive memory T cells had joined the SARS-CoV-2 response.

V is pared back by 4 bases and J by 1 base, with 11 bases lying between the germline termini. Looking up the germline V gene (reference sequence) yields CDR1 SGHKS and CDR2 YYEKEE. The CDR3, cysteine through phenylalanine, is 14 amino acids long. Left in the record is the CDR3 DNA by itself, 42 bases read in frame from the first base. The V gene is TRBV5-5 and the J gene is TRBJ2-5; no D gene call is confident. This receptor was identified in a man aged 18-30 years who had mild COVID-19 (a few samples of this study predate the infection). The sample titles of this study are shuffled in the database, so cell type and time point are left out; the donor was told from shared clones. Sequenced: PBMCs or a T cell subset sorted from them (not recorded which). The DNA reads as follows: TGTGCCAGCAGCCCTATGGGCCCCCAAGAGACCCAGTACTTC. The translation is CASSPMGPQETQYF.